Sequencing of this TCR beta chain was carried out in a study of T cells in Graves' hyperthyroidism and ophthalmopathy. Germline V gene lookup returns CDR1 SGHRS and CDR2 YFSETQ. The CDR3 spans 17 residues. Germline trimming cut 1 base from V and 5 bases from J; bases unmatched to any gene: 7. Out of over 7.5 ml of fresh peripheral blood came the PBMCs. About this clonotype itself: Its antigen is undetermined.

It was RNA transcripts that yielded the amplified TCR beta CDR3 regions. The HTBI primer set was used in a first-round RT-PCR of the TCR CDR3. TCRdb re-called the multiplex PCR reads with MiXCR, one entry per CDR3 protein. The sample gives some 460,000 distinct CDR3 sequences, approximately 14% of which show up once; 14% is in the top ten. Whole-study findings and limits: Most expanded thyroid clonotypes above 0.001 also appeared in blood.

The sample was blood. The receptor was derived from a young woman with Graves' hyperthyroidism. The chain uses TRBV5-1 and TRBJ2-7, with TRBD2 matching over 15 bases. CDR3 region: CASSLSGLAGGADEQYF. DNA for the CDR3: TGCGCCAGCAGCTTGAGCGGACTAGCGGGAGGGGCCGACGAGCAGTACTTC.